These 2 T cell receptor beta chains originate from one sample sequenced in a study of cytomegalovirus exposure and HLA in healthy donors. Amplification used 60 Vbeta primers and 13 Jbeta primers. Method: immunoSEQ multiplex PCR; TCRdb's copy keeps in-frame clones and lacks some. The sample gives about 69,000 clones, under 80% of which show up once; 14% is in the top ten. Input material: PBMCs. The source is a male donor in good health and CMV-seropositive.

The table lists this clone with a count of one. The chain carries TRBV9 and TRBJ2-7; 14 positions match TRBD2. Judging by the DNA end, TRBJ2-5 fits better; the J call may be wrong. The germline CDR1 and CDR2 sequences are SGDLS and YYNGEE. CDR3 length: 15 residues. CDR3 sequence: CASSPGTSGSETQYF. CDR3 DNA: TGTGCCAGCAGCCCAGGGACTAGCGGGAGTGAGACCCAGTACTTC.

This clone was seen a handful of times. CDR3 sequence reads: CASSIDGDRAGTEAFF. The CDR3 nucleotides read TGTGCCAGTAGTATAGATGGGGACAGGGCGGGCACTGAAGCTTTCTTT. V and J are TRBV19 and TRBJ1-1; the match to TRBD1 covers 9 bases. J was trimmed by 4 bases and V by 0 bases; bases with no gene match: 6. In germline, CDR1 is LNHDA, CDR2 SQIVND (reference sequence). This CDR3 contains 16 residues. The variable domain in full, with the rest retrieved from reference TRBV19 and TRBJ1-1, is DGGITQSPKYLFRKEGQNVTLSCEQNLNHDAMYWYRQDPGQGLRLIYYSQIVNDFQKGDIAEGYSVSREKKESFPLTVTSAQKNPTAFYLCASSIDGDRAGTEAFFGQGTRLTVV.